The 3 T cell receptor beta chains given below trace back to one sample, sequenced in a study of blood T cell repertoires in COVID-19. This table comes from immunoSEQ multiplex PCR, and its TCRdb copy is limited to in-frame clones, with some not included. The sample lists under 95,000 clones, more than 75% occurring once. The sample comprised peripheral blood. These receptors were taken from a woman aged 80 or over with acute or convalescent COVID-19.

CDR3 in amino acids: CASSLAGRDYYGYTF. The CDR3, as DNA: TGTGCCAGCAGCTTAGCGGGCAGGGACTACTATGGCTACACCTTC. The chain combines TRBV7-2 with TRBJ1-2; a possible D gene is TRBD1 (5 bases). The length of the CDR3 is 15 residues. From germline, CDR1 is SGHTA and CDR2 FQGNSA. The ends were cut back, 0 bases at V and 3 bases at J, with 11 bases in the middle.

The chain carries TRBV5-6 and TRBJ2-4; 7 bases match TRBD1. V shed 9 bases and J 1 base; nucleotides not matched to a gene: 4. Germline V gene data show CDR1 as SGHDT and CDR2 as YYEEEE. This CDR3 has 13 amino acids. CDR3: CATSQGAKNIQYF. CDR3 bases: TGTGCCACCTCACAGGGGGCCAAAAACATTCAGTACTTC.

Concerning this clone: The DNA is left out, because the CDR3 cannot be placed on it with certainty; the CDR3 is given as TCRdb lists it. The chain recombines TRBV19 with TRBJ1-4; the DNA was not used to check the table's D call, TRBD1. The CDR3 extends over 11 residues, inclusive of both ends. Germline CDR1 LNHDA, CDR2 SQIVND (reference sequence). CDR3 in amino acids: CASTSDRVLFF.